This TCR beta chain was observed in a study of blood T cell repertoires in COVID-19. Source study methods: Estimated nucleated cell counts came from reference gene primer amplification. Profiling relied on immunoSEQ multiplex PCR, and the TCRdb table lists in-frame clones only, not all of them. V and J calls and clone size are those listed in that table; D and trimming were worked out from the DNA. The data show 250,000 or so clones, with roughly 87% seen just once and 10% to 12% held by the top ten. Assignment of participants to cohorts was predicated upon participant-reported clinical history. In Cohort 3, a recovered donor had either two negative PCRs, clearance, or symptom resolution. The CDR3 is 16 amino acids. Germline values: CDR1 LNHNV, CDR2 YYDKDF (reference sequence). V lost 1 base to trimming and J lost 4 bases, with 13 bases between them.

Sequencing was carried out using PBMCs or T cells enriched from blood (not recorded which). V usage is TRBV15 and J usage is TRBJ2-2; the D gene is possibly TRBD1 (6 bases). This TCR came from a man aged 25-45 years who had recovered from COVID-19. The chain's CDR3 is CATSRAPQGPTGELFF. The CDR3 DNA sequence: TGTGCCACCAGCAGAGCACCTCAGGGGCCCACCGGGGAGCTGTTTTTT.